These 23 T cell receptor beta chains came from one sample sequenced in a study of blood T cells in healthy people across ages. Using a J-beta primer mix together with a sample-barcoded 5' primer, a second PCR was run for about 6 to 11 cycles. TCRdb re-called the 5' RACE reads through MiXCR, storing one row per CDR3 protein. In the table there are 710,000 or so distinct CDR3 sequences, approximately 21% of which are singletons. Material: blood. The receptors stem from a man between 65 and 79 years old in good health.

V is TRBV5-1 and J is TRBJ1-4, with a possible D match to TRBD1 (6 bases). This CDR3 comprises 14 residues. V gave up 3 bases and J gave up 8 bases, with 14 bases separating them. Germline CDR1 reads SGHRS; CDR2 reads YFSETQ. CDR3 residues: CASSSGTLEEKLFF. In DNA, the CDR3 is TGCGCCAGCAGCTCCGGGACACTCGAAGAAAAACTGTTTTTT.

This clonotype was observed a handful of times. The chain carries TRBV29-1 and TRBJ2-3; 8 nucleotides align to TRBD1. The CDR3 sequence is 15 residues long. The V gene end was trimmed by 8 bases and the J gene end by 1 base; junction bases not matched to a gene: 11. Germline lookup yields CDR1 SQVTM and CDR2 ANQGSEA. The CDR3, as DNA: TGCAGCCTTCGACCGGGGACAGGCCGCACAGATACGCAGTATTTT. It encodes CSLRPGTGRTDTQYF.

Turning to this clonotype: An end of the junction differs from the germline gene, which may be a read error. This chain uses TRBV20-1 with TRBJ1-5; D is possibly TRBD1 (6 bases). CDR3 length: 15 residues. Germline-derived CDR1 and CDR2 are DFQATT and SNEGSKA (reference sequence). DNA for the CDR3: TGCAGTGTTAGAGGGCTTCCGGGACACAATCAGCCCCAGCATTTT. This gives the protein CSVRGLPGHNQPQHF.

The chain recombines TRBV5-1 with TRBJ2-2; D unclear. The CDR3 is 13 residues long. Trimming pared 1 base from V and 3 bases from J, leaving 4 bases between. CDR1 is SGHRS, CDR2 YFSETQ, per germline. CDR3 in DNA: TGCGCCAGCAGCTTGTATGACACCGGGGAGCTGTTTTTT. Translated: CASSLYDTGELFF.

The chain combines TRBV7-6 with TRBJ2-1; D gene unclear. The length of the CDR3 is 12 residues. V shed 4 bases and J shed 10 bases, with 11 bases lying between them. The germline gives CDR1 SGHVS, CDR2 FNYEAQ. Here the CDR3 reads CASSSDRPEQFF. DNA of the CDR3: TGTGCCAGCAGCTCCGACCGCCCCGAGCAGTTCTTC.

The chain uses TRBV20-1 and TRBJ2-2, with 13 bases that match TRBD2. The V and J ends lost 6 bases and 7 bases, in that order; junction bases with no gene match: 5. CDR1 and CDR2 from the germline V gene are DFQATT and SNEGSKA (reference sequence). The CDR3 consists of 14 residues. CDR3 nucleotide sequence: TGCAGTGCGCCAGGACTAGCGGGGGACGGGGAGCTGTTTTTT. Its translation is CSAPGLAGDGELFF.

V and J are TRBV11-2 and TRBJ1-4, with D perhaps matching TRBD1 (6 bases). Germline V gene lookup returns CDR1 SGHAT and CDR2 FQNNGV. Trimming left V 4 bases short and J 7 bases short, with 13 bases between. This CDR3 spans 14 amino acids. CDR3: CASSSGTNLEKLFF. The CDR3 DNA reads as TGTGCCAGCAGCTCCGGGACAAACCTTGAAAAACTGTTTTTT.

Note on this clonotype: Compared with germline, one end of the junction differs, possibly owing to a read error. V usage is TRBV5-1 and J usage is TRBJ1-1; possible D gene TRBD1, 5 bases. This CDR3 contains 12 residues. From germline, CDR1 is SGHRS and CDR2 YFSETQ. The CDR3 loop is CVSTQGNTEAFF. CDR3 bases: TGCGTCAGCACCCAGGGGAACACTGAAGCTTTCTTT.

A few counts support this clonotype. The chain joins TRBV20-1 to TRBJ1-2; TRBD1 aligns across 9 bases. After removal of 5 bases from V and 2 bases from J, the junction contained 3 bases not matched to a gene. The CDR3 consists of 13 residues. The germline CDR1 and CDR2 sequences are DFQATT and SNEGSKA (reference sequence). The CDR3 DNA reads as TGCAGTGCTTTTACAGGGGGCAACTATGGCTACACCTTC. Protein: CSAFTGGNYGYTF.

The chain is built from TRBV27 and TRBJ2-3; no definite D call. The V and J ends lost 3 bases and 0 bases respectively, with 10 bases between them. Germline lookup yields CDR1 MNHEY and CDR2 SMNVEV (reference sequence). The CDR3 is 15 amino acids. CDR3 protein: CASSFSSYSTDTQYF. CDR3 DNA sequence: TGTGCCAGCAGTTTTTCATCTTACAGCACAGATACGCAGTATTTT.

The chain is built from TRBV28 and TRBJ2-5; a possible D gene is TRBD1 (8 bases). Germline-derived CDR1 and CDR2 are MDHEN and SYDVKM. The V end was cut by 6 bases, the J end by 7 bases, with 15 bases between. The CDR3 loop spans 13 amino acids. The CDR3 DNA reads TGTGCCAGCAGGAATAACAGGGGGGGGACCCAGTACTTC. This translates into CASRNNRGGTQYF. Filled out from reference TRBV28 and TRBJ2-5, the complete variable domain reads DVKVTQSSRYLVKRTGEKVFLECVQDMDHENMFWYRQDPGLGLRLIYFSYDVKMKEKGDIPEGYSVSREKKERFSLILESASTNQTSMYLCASRNNRGGTQYFGPGTRLLVL.

The chain recombines TRBV29-1 with TRBJ1-2, with TRBD1 identical over 7 bases. Germline V lookup: CDR1 SQVTM, CDR2 ANQGSEA. J lost 6 bases, V lost 6 bases, and 10 bases had no gene match. This CDR3 is 13 amino acids long. CDR3 sequence: CSVPGQAWNGYTF. The CDR3 DNA reads TGCAGCGTACCCGGACAGGCCTGGAATGGCTACACCTTC.

V is TRBV20-1 and J is TRBJ1-4; a possible D gene is TRBD1 (6 bases). From germline, CDR1 is DFQATT and CDR2 SNEGSKA (reference sequence). This CDR3 has 17 amino acids. The V gene lost 3 bases and the J gene lost 4 bases, with 21 bases spanning the gap. The DNA for the CDR3 is TGCAGTGCTAGGTTCGGGGGGCGACCAGACCATAATGAAAAACTGTTTTTT. It codes for CSARFGGRPDHNEKLFF.

This clonotype appeared a few times. CDR3 sequence: CASRPRTGQTEAFF. In nucleotides, the CDR3 is TGTGCCAGCAGACCGAGGACAGGGCAAACTGAAGCTTTCTTT. V and J are TRBV13 and TRBJ1-1, with TRBD1 identical over 8 bases. Germline CDR1 and CDR2: PRHDT and FYEKMQ (reference sequence). The CDR3 spans 14 residues. V trimming: 6 bases; J trimming: 5 bases; junction bases outside the gene matches: 8.

This clonotype occurred a few times. The V call is TRBV20-1, the J call TRBJ2-1; perhaps TRBD2 as D (6 bases). The CDR3 consists of 15 residues. Germline-derived CDR1 and CDR2 are DFQATT and SNEGSKA (reference sequence). The CDR3 loop reads CSPQGGVSSVRAQFF. For the CDR3, the DNA is TGCAGCCCCCAGGGTGGGGTGTCTAGCGTCCGGGCGCAGTTCTTC.

In its sample, this clonotype was seen many times. The chain couples TRBV15 to TRBJ2-4, with D maybe TRBD2 (5 bases). Trimming shortened V by 0 bases and J by 0 bases, and 12 bases separated the two germline ends. Germline V gene data show CDR1 as LNHNV and CDR2 as YYDKDF (reference sequence). The length of the CDR3 is 17 residues. CDR3 nucleotides: TGTGCCACCAGCAGAGAGGACTCCTCCCGAGCCAAAAACATTCAGTACTTC. Its protein is CATSREDSSRAKNIQYF.

This clonotype turned up a few times. The chain is built from TRBV7-2 and TRBJ2-5, with 12 bases identical to TRBD2. The DNA end favors TRBJ2-1, so the J call may be wrong. From germline, CDR1 is SGHTA and CDR2 FQGNSA. The CDR3 is 16 amino acids. CDR3 loop: CASSQRTSGVFNEQFF. The CDR3 DNA sequence: TGTGCCAGCAGCCAGAGGACTAGCGGGGTTTTCAATGAGCAGTTCTTC.

Here the CDR3 DNA reads TGCGCCAGCAGCACCCTTCCAGGGAGCACAGATACGCAGTATTTT. Translated, it gives CASSTLPGSTDTQYF. The V gene is TRBV5-1, the J gene TRBJ2-3, with D perhaps matching TRBD1 (5 bases). The length of the CDR3 is 15 residues. V was cut by 4 bases and J by 0 bases, with 12 bases left in between. Germline CDR1 SGHRS, CDR2 YFSETQ.

A few counts support this clonotype. The chain uses TRBV5-1 and TRBJ2-4; the D gene is possibly TRBD2 (7 bases). Trimming cost V 4 bases and J 5 bases, with 25 bases left between them. Germline V gives CDR1 SGHRS, CDR2 YFSETQ. CDR3 length: 18 amino acids. CDR3 protein: CASSLYNGGGAGQNIQYF. As DNA, the CDR3 is TGCGCCAGCAGCCTTTACAATGGGGGGGGCGCCGGCCAAAACATTCAGTACTTC.

V gene TRBV6-5 combines with J gene TRBJ2-3, with 7 positions matching TRBD1. Per germline, CDR1 MNHEY and CDR2 SVGAGI. Trimming took 0 bases from V and 4 from J; bases not matched to a gene: 1. This CDR3 contains 14 residues. The CDR3 coding sequence is TGTGCCAGCAGTTACTCCCAGGGGGCAGATACGCAGTATTTT. Amino acids: CASSYSQGADTQYF.

J is TRBJ2-5 and V is TRBV4-3, with unresolved D. The J call is uncertain, as TRBJ2-7 better fits the DNA end. From germline, CDR1 is LGHNA and CDR2 YSLEER. This CDR3 contains 13 residues. CDR3 amino acids: CASSQEQPYEQYV. The CDR3 DNA sequence: TGCGCCAGCAGCCAAGAGCAGCCCTACGAGCAGTACGTC.

V is TRBV20-1 and J is TRBJ2-7; D perhaps matches TRBD2 (6 bases). This CDR3 contains 13 residues. The V gene lost 0 bases and the J gene lost 2 bases, with 8 bases spanning the gap. Germline values: CDR1 DFQATT, CDR2 SNEGSKA (reference sequence). Here the CDR3 reads CSARDGRAYEQYF. The CDR3 DNA reads TGCAGTGCTAGAGACGGGAGAGCCTACGAGCAGTACTTC.

The chain couples TRBV7-9 to TRBJ2-3; D gene ambiguous. The germline V and J ends were trimmed by 11 bases and 6 bases, with 21 bases remaining between them. Germline assignment: CDR1 SEHNR and CDR2 FQNEAQ (reference sequence). The CDR3 runs to 14 residues. CDR3 sequence (DNA): TGTGCCTCTACTCCCCCGTGGGGAACGGATACGCAGTATTTT. Its translation: CASTPPWGTDTQYF.